The clone carrying this T cell receptor beta chain was detected only once. Its antigen is unidentified. The record originates from a study of OX40 agonist ivuxolimab in advanced cancers. Study context: The mean age was approximately 60 years, ranging from about 20 to 79, with 65% to 85% of participants male. The study reported partial responses in three patients: one hepatocellular carcinoma, two cutaneous melanoma.

Sequencing used immunoSEQ multiplex PCR; TCRdb keeps in-frame clones, though not all of them. The repertoire holds about 80,000 clones, with around 93% as singletons. Germline V lookup: CDR1 SGDLS, CDR2 YYNGEE. The CDR3 loop spans 15 amino acids. Trimming took off 0 bases at V and 1 base at J, with 5 bases between the two ends. Study outcomes and limitations: Compared with CD4+, CD8+ T cells on average had more expanded clones.

Sequencing used CD4+ or CD8+ T cells sorted from blood, obtained in a trial of the OX40 agonist ivuxolimab. The TCR comes from an adult with an advanced solid tumor such as melanoma, head and neck, liver or kidney cancer. The chain employs TRBV9 and TRBJ2-6; the D is unclear. The chain's CDR3 is CASSVARSGANVLTF. The CDR3 DNA reads TGTGCCAGCAGCGTAGCTCGATCTGGGGCCAACGTCCTGACTTTC.